These 21 T cell receptor beta chains were sequenced from one sample in a study of cytomegalovirus exposure and HLA in healthy donors. The PCR made use of 60 Vbeta and 13 Jbeta primers. Method: immunoSEQ multiplex PCR; TCRdb's copy keeps in-frame clones and lacks some. The sample gives around 150,000 clones, around four fifths of which show up once; approximately 3.6% is in the top ten. The sequenced sample consisted of PBMCs. The receptor source for this set is a male donor in good health and CMV-seronegative.

In its sample, this clone was seen once. The V and J genes are TRBV4-1 and TRBJ1-2; TRBD1 agrees at 8 bases. CDR1 is MGHRA, CDR2 YSYEKL, per germline. This CDR3 spans 15 amino acids. Trimming removed 0 bases from V and 0 bases from J; junction bases left unmatched: 0. The chain's CDR3 is CASSQETGANYGYTF. Here the CDR3 DNA reads TGCGCCAGCAGCCAAGAGACAGGGGCTAACTATGGCTACACCTTC.

This clone was seen only a few times. V gene TRBV18 combines with J gene TRBJ2-7, with D maybe TRBD1 (6 bases). The germline V gene encodes CDR1 KGHSH and CDR2 LQKENI. The CDR3 covers 13 residues. The V end was cut by 0 bases, the J end by 4 bases, with 7 bases between. CDR3 DNA sequence: TGTGCCAGCTCACCACCAGGGGGTTACGAGCAGTACTTC. It encodes CASSPPGGYEQYF. Together with reference TRBV18 and TRBJ2-7, the CDR3 gives the full variable domain: NAGVMQNPRHLVRRRGQEARLRCSPMKGHSHVYWYRQLPEEGLKFMVYLQKENIIDESGMPKERFSAEFPKEGPSILRIQQVVRGDSAAYFCASSPPGGYEQYFGPGTRLTVT.

The chain links TRBV19 to TRBJ2-2; TRBD1 matches 9 bases. The CDR3 runs to 20 residues. CDR1 is LNHDA, CDR2 SQIVND, per germline (reference sequence). V was pared by 2 bases and J by 1 base, with 14 bases of the junction left unmatched. CDR3 sequence: CASSILPGQGAMWNTGELFF. CDR3 nucleotides: TGTGCCAGTAGTATACTTCCGGGACAGGGTGCGATGTGGAACACCGGGGAGCTGTTTTTT.

The chain has TRBV19 and TRBJ1-4, with D hard to call. This CDR3 is built from 13 residues. Per the germline V gene, CDR1 is LNHDA and CDR2 is SQIVND (reference sequence). V was cut by 3 bases and J by 8 bases, with 10 bases left in between. The CDR3 region is CASSIAQVEKLFF. The DNA for the CDR3 is TGTGCCAGTAGTATCGCGCAGGTCGAAAAACTGTTTTTT.

The rearrangement joins TRBV7-9 to TRBJ1-4; TRBD1 might be the D (6 bases). V gave up 5 bases and J gave up 3 bases, with 19 bases separating them. The CDR3 is made up of 17 amino acids. The germline V gene encodes CDR1 SEHNR and CDR2 FQNEAQ (reference sequence). This CDR3 is CASSRRGGAAANEKLFF. In nucleotides, the CDR3 is TGTGCCAGCAGCCGCCGAGGGGGTGCAGCGGCTAATGAAAAACTGTTTTTT.

The chain carries TRBV6-5 and TRBJ1-2, with D possibly matching TRBD1 (5 bases). Trimming shortened V by 2 bases and J by 4 bases, and 14 bases separated the two germline ends. The CDR3 has 15 amino acids. Germline loops: CDR1 MNHEY, CDR2 SVGAGI. The chain's CDR3 is CASSYNGADSYGYTF. The CDR3 DNA sequence: TGTGCCAGCAGTTACAATGGGGCAGACTCCTATGGCTACACCTTC.

This chain's CDR3 is CASSIVEGQGLSLHTEAFF. The CDR3 coding sequence is TGTGCCAGTAGTATAGTGGAAGGGCAGGGTCTAAGTCTCCACACTGAAGCTTTCTTT. The gene calls are TRBV19 and TRBJ1-1; D is possibly TRBD1 (5 bases). Per germline, CDR1 LNHDA and CDR2 SQIVND (reference sequence). The CDR3 is 19 residues long. V was cut by 1 base and J by 3 bases, with 24 bases left in between.

The V gene is TRBV5-4, the J gene TRBJ1-1; D gene ambiguous. V shed 4 bases and J shed 5 bases, with 18 bases lying between them. Germline values: CDR1 SGHNT, CDR2 YYREEE (reference sequence). This CDR3 has 15 residues. This chain's CDR3 is CASSAGGLPLTEAFF. CDR3 nucleotides: TGTGCCAGCAGCGCGGGCGGACTCCCCTTGACTGAAGCTTTCTTT.

The chain couples TRBV19 to TRBJ1-4; 8 bases are a match to TRBD1. This CDR3 spans 17 amino acids. The ends lost 2 bases at V and 2 bases at J; junction bases unmatched: 7. The germline CDR1 and CDR2 sequences are LNHDA and SQIVND (reference sequence). The chain's CDR3 is CASSIRQGASTNEKLFF. CDR3 sequence (DNA): TGTGCCAGTAGTATACGGCAGGGGGCTTCGACTAATGAAAAACTGTTTTTT.

The genes are TRBV30 and TRBJ1-4, with 11 bases aligning to TRBD1. Germline lookup yields CDR1 GTSNPN and CDR2 SVGIG (reference sequence). V was clipped by 1 base and J by 5 bases; unmatched bases: 3. This CDR3 spans 15 amino acids. CDR3 nucleotides: TGTGCCTGGAGTGGACGGACAGGGGGCAATGAAAAACTGTTTTTT. Amino acids: CAWSGRTGGNEKLFF.

This chain connects TRBV18 to TRBJ1-1; D not certain. CDR3 length: 16 residues. V was pared by 3 bases and J by 0 bases, with 14 bases between. CDR1 and CDR2 (germline): KGHSH, LQKENI. CDR3 coding DNA: TGTGCCAGCTCACCCCCCGTTTACTCGATGAACACTGAAGCTTTCTTT. Protein sequence: CASSPPVYSMNTEAFF. Full variable domain (remainder filled in from reference TRBV18 and TRBJ1-1): NAGVMQNPRHLVRRRGQEARLRCSPMKGHSHVYWYRQLPEEGLKFMVYLQKENIIDESGMPKERFSAEFPKEGPSILRIQQVVRGDSAAYFCASSPPVYSMNTEAFFGQGTRLTVV.

This clone appeared once. The rearrangement joins TRBV4-3 to TRBJ2-7; D might be TRBD2 (5 bases). Germline V gene lookup returns CDR1 LGHNA and CDR2 YSLEER. There are 15 residues in the CDR3. Trimming took 4 bases from V and 4 from J, leaving 17 bases between them. As DNA, the CDR3 is TGCGCCAGCAGCCTTTCGGCCGGGGTTGGTTACGAGCAGTACTTC. It yields the protein CASSLSAGVGYEQYF.

This clone has a single count. The chain employs TRBV9 and TRBJ1-2; unclear D gene. The germline V and J ends were trimmed by 1 base and 4 bases, with 5 bases remaining between them. The CDR3 totals 12 residues. CDR1 SGDLS and CDR2 YYNGEE come from the germline V gene. The CDR3 loop reads CASSVTGYGYTF. CDR3 sequence (DNA): TGTGCCAGCAGCGTAACCGGCTATGGCTACACCTTC.

CDR3 amino acids: CASSEWRGAVRNADTQYF. Written as DNA, the CDR3 is TGTGCCAGCAGTGAATGGCGGGGGGCGGTGCGGAACGCAGATACGCAGTATTTT. The V gene is TRBV6-1, the J gene TRBJ2-3; 8 bases fit TRBD2. This CDR3 region has 18 residues. The junction had 14 bases not matched to a gene; V was cut back by 2 bases and J by 4 bases. CDR1 is MNHNS, CDR2 SASEGT, per germline.

The chain is built from TRBV7-2 and TRBJ1-1; a possible D gene is TRBD1 (5 bases). Germline V CDR1 and CDR2: SGHTA, FQGNSA. The CDR3 extends over 14 amino acids. V was cut by 5 bases and J by 1 base, with 11 bases left in between. CDR3 sequence reads: CASSKADKNTEAFF. The CDR3 region has the DNA TGTGCCAGCAGCAAGGCGGACAAGAACACTGAAGCTTTCTTT. Complete variable domain (other parts from reference TRBV7-2 and TRBJ1-1): GAGVSQSPSNKVTEKGKDVELRCDPISGHTALYWYRQSLGQGLEFLIYFQGNSAPDKSGLPSDRFSAERTGGSVSTLTIQRTQQEDSAVYLCASSKADKNTEAFFGQGTRLTVV.

CDR3 coding DNA: TGTGCCAGCAGCCCAGGACAGCCCTATGGCTACACCTTC. Translation gives CASSPGQPYGYTF. The chain links TRBV28 to TRBJ1-2, with D possibly matching TRBD1 (6 bases). Looked up from germline, CDR1 is MDHEN and CDR2 is SYDVKM. This CDR3 is built from 13 residues. Trimming cost V 6 bases and J 4 bases, with 12 bases left between them.

The rearrangement uses TRBV28 and TRBJ2-1; 10 bases line up with TRBD2. CDR1 is MDHEN and CDR2 is SYDVKM in the germline V gene. Losses at the gene ends were 5 bases for V and 8 bases for J; bases not matched to a gene: 9. CDR3 length: 15 amino acids. CDR3 DNA: TGTGCCAGCAGTATAGCGGGAGGAGCTACGGATGAGCAGTTCTTC. Its translation: CASSIAGGATDEQFF.

The gene calls are TRBV4-3 and TRBJ2-3, with 8 bases identical to TRBD1. V was pared by 5 bases and J by 1 base, with 8 bases of the junction left unmatched. Germline V CDR1 and CDR2: LGHNA, YSLEER. The CDR3 is made up of 16 amino acids. Written as DNA, the CDR3 is TGCGCCAGCAGCGAAGGACAGGGTCTCCGCACAGATACGCAGTATTTT. This gives the protein CASSEGQGLRTDTQYF.

The V gene is TRBV7-9, the J gene TRBJ1-1; 7 bases are shared with TRBD1. Per germline, CDR1 SEHNR and CDR2 FQNEAQ (reference sequence). The CDR3 contains 14 residues. J lost 3 bases, V lost 3 bases, and 4 bases had no gene match. The CDR3: CASSFAGQYTEAFF. As DNA, the CDR3 is TGTGCCAGCAGCTTTGCGGGACAGTACACTGAAGCTTTCTTT.

This chain links TRBV7-2 with TRBJ2-3; 10 bases map to TRBD2. CDR3 size: 17 residues. Trimming cost V 2 bases and J 3 bases; bases outside gene matches: 8. Germline assignment: CDR1 SGHTA and CDR2 FQGNSA. The CDR3 region is CASSLKNLAGETDTQYF. DNA for the CDR3: TGTGCCAGCAGCTTAAAGAATCTAGCGGGGGAGACAGATACGCAGTATTTT.

To note about this clone: Sequence at one end of the junction differs from germline and may be a read error. V gene TRBV7-7 combines with J gene TRBJ2-2; D is unclear. The CDR3 spans 15 residues. Germline assignment: CDR1 SSHAT and CDR2 FNYEAQ (reference sequence). The CDR3 region is CASSPFTFSPGRLFF. Written as DNA, the CDR3 is TGTGCTAGCAGCCCCTTTACCTTTTCACCCGGTCGACTGTTTTTT.